Shown below are 20 T cell receptor beta chains from a single sample sequenced in a study of PD-1 blockade in classical Hodgkin lymphoma. Time point given: cycle 4 day 1 (C4D1), after 6 weeks of nivolumab. Every one of the patients relapsed after autologous stem cell transplantation (brentuximab vedotin exposure was variable). Data came from immunoSEQ multiplex PCR; TCRdb stores just in-frame clones and leaves some out. This table has over 20,000 clones, more than 80% appearing once. The sequences come from peripheral blood mononuclear cells (PBMCs), collected before the fourth cycle of nivolumab. Receptors originate from a human donor with classical Hodgkin lymphoma.

This clone was detected only once. The rearrangement joins TRBV7-9 to TRBJ2-1; 8 nucleotides line up with TRBD2. CDR3 length: 17 amino acids. Germline-derived CDR1 and CDR2 are SEHNR and FQNEAQ (reference sequence). The junction had 10 bases not matched to a gene; V was cut back by 2 bases and J by 4 bases. In nucleotides, the CDR3 is TGTGCCAGCAGCTTAAGGATTTTCGGGAGGGAATACAATGAGCAGTTCTTC. Protein product: CASSLRIFGREYNEQFF. Supplemented by reference TRBV7-9 and TRBJ2-1, the full variable domain reads DTGVSQNPRHKITKRGQNVTFRCDPISEHNRLYWYRQTLGQGPEFLTYFQNEAQLEKSRLLSDRFSAERPKGSFSTLEIQRTEQGDSAMYLCASSLRIFGREYNEQFFGPGTRLTVL.

The V gene is TRBV5-1, the J gene TRBJ1-4; TRBD1 might be the D (5 bases). The ends were cut back, 0 bases at V and 0 bases at J, with 12 bases in the middle. In germline, CDR1 is SGHRS, CDR2 YFSETQ. This CDR3 is built from 17 residues. This CDR3 reads CASSLVWGSATNEKLFF. In DNA form, the CDR3 reads TGCGCCAGCAGCTTGGTTTGGGGGAGCGCAACTAATGAAAAACTGTTTTTT.

The genes are TRBV5-4 and TRBJ1-2; 8 bases are shared with TRBD1. Unmatched junction bases numbered 16, after V lost 0 bases and J lost 0 bases. Germline-derived CDR1 and CDR2 are SGHNT and YYREEE (reference sequence). The CDR3 sequence is 20 residues long. The CDR3 nucleotides read TGTGCCAGCAGCTTGGCCTTGGTATCTCCTTGGACAGGGACTAACTATGGCTACACCTTC. It specifies CASSLALVSPWTGTNYGYTF.

The chain couples TRBV5-8 to TRBJ2-7; D is undetermined. In germline, CDR1 is SGHTS, CDR2 YDEGEE. The CDR3 length is 13 residues. Trimming removed 0 bases at V and 3 bases at J, with 7 bases between. The CDR3 DNA sequence: TGTGCCAGCAGCTTGGGACGGAACTACGAGCAGTACTTC. Translating it yields CASSLGRNYEQYF.

CDR3 DNA sequence: TGCAGCGTCCCACTCGCCAGGGGGCCTGAAGCTTTCTTT. This translates into CSVPLARGPEAFF. This chain connects TRBV29-1 to TRBJ1-1, with TRBD1 matching 8 bases. The germline V gene has CDR1 SQVTM and CDR2 ANQGSEA. The V segment lost 6 bases and the J segment 6 bases; nucleotides outside the gene matches: 9. The CDR3 length is 13 residues.

The gene calls are TRBV7-8 and TRBJ2-2, with TRBD1 as a possible D gene (5 bases). Looked up from germline, CDR1 is SGHVS and CDR2 is FQNEAQ. This CDR3 has 13 residues. V gave up 4 bases and J gave up 8 bases, with 11 bases separating them. The CDR3 here is CASSSRRQGELFF. The CDR3 nucleotides are TGTGCCAGCAGCTCCCGTAGACAGGGGGAGCTGTTTTTT.

The gene calls are TRBV19 and TRBJ1-1; the D gene is possibly TRBD1 (6 bases). CDR3 size: 15 residues. Germline assignment: CDR1 LNHDA and CDR2 SQIVND (reference sequence). V dropped 3 bases and J dropped 1 base, with 12 bases sitting between them. The CDR3 here is CASSMQGLQNTEAFF. DNA for the CDR3: TGTGCCAGTAGTATGCAGGGGTTGCAGAACACTGAAGCTTTCTTT. Based on the CDR3 plus reference TRBV19 and TRBJ1-1, the full variable domain is DGGITQSPKYLFRKEGQNVTLSCEQNLNHDAMYWYRQDPGQGLRLIYYSQIVNDFQKGDIAEGYSVSREKKESFPLTVTSAQKNPTAFYLCASSMQGLQNTEAFFGQGTRLTVV.

This clone was counted a few times. This rearrangement joins TRBV19 to TRBJ1-5; perhaps TRBD1 as D (6 bases). The CDR3 spans 15 residues. Trimming removed 5 bases from V and 4 bases from J, with 15 bases in between. Germline CDR1 LNHDA, CDR2 SQIVND (reference sequence). CDR3: CASSDTAGVNQPQHF. For the CDR3, the DNA is TGTGCCAGTAGTGATACGGCAGGGGTTAATCAGCCCCAGCATTTT.

This chain uses TRBV6-5 with TRBJ2-3; D call uncertain. Trimming took 6 bases from V and 2 from J, leaving 9 bases between them. There are 13 residues in the CDR3. The V gene's germline CDR1 is MNHEY and CDR2 SVGAGI. The chain's CDR3 is CASSRDNTDTQYF. The CDR3 bases are TGTGCCAGCAGCCGAGACAACACAGATACGCAGTATTTT.

V gene TRBV7-9 combines with J gene TRBJ2-5; either TRBD1 or TRBD2 may supply D (6 bases each). Trimming removed 3 bases from V and 5 bases from J, with 16 bases in between. The germline V gene encodes CDR1 SEHNR and CDR2 FQNEAQ (reference sequence). CDR3 size: 15 residues. CDR3 amino acids: CASSFTDRREETQYF. The DNA of the CDR3 is TGTGCCAGCAGCTTTACTGACAGGAGGGAGGAGACCCAGTACTTC.

The chain links TRBV27 to TRBJ2-3, with 8 bases aligning to TRBD2. Germline V gives CDR1 MNHEY, CDR2 SMNVEV (reference sequence). The CDR3 spans 16 residues. V was clipped by 5 bases and J by 4 bases; unmatched bases: 11. The DNA for the CDR3 is TGTGCCAGCAGTGCGATGGTATCGGGGGGGCCAGATACGCAGTATTTT. It codes for CASSAMVSGGPDTQYF.

The chain joins TRBV11-2 to TRBJ2-7, with D unresolved. In germline, CDR1 is SGHAT, CDR2 FQNNGV. CDR3 size: 14 residues. V lost 1 base to trimming and J lost 0 bases, with 7 bases between them. CDR3 DNA sequence: TGTGCCAGCAGCTTAGCCGGCATCTCCTACGAGCAGTACTTC. This codes for CASSLAGISYEQYF.

This chain connects TRBV14 to TRBJ2-2; D may be TRBD2 (6 bases). This CDR3 contains 14 residues. CDR1 and CDR2 (germline): SGHDN, FVKESK. V was cut by 4 bases and J by 1 base, with 7 bases left in between. The CDR3 bases are TGTGCCAGCAGCCGGGACTGGAACACCGGGGAGCTGTTTTTT. Translating gives CASSRDWNTGELFF. The whole variable domain, filled in from reference TRBV14 and TRBJ2-2, reads EAGVTQFPSHSVIEKGQTVTLRCDPISGHDNLYWYRRVMGKEIKFLLHFVKESKQDESGMPNNRFLAERTGGTYSTLKVQPAELEDSGVYFCASSRDWNTGELFFGEGSRLTVL.

This clone was picked up one time. The chain has TRBV15 and TRBJ1-2; D call uncertain. Trimming shortened V by 5 bases and J by 8 bases, and 15 bases separated the two germline ends. This CDR3 comprises 13 residues. CDR1 LNHNV and CDR2 YYDKDF come from the germline V gene (reference sequence). CDR3 coding DNA: TGTGCCACCAGCGAGGTAGAGTTGGGCGGCTACACCTTC. This encodes CATSEVELGGYTF.

The chain's CDR3 is CASSPTVQGRWDIQYF. The CDR3 DNA reads as TGCGCCAGCAGCCCCACGGTACAGGGCAGATGGGACATTCAGTACTTC. The chain combines TRBV5-1 with TRBJ2-4; tentative D call: TRBD1 (6 bases). The CDR3 is made up of 16 amino acids. Germline CDR1 SGHRS, CDR2 YFSETQ. Trimming cost V 4 bases and J 8 bases, with 22 bases left between them. Complete variable domain (other parts from reference TRBV5-1 and TRBJ2-4): KAGVTQTPRYLIKTRGQQVTLSCSPISGHRSVSWYQQTPGQGLQFLFEYFSETQRNKGNFPGRFSGRQFSNSRSEMNVSTLELGDSALYLCASSPTVQGRWDIQYFGAGTRLSVL.

The table lists this clone with a count of one. The V gene is TRBV7-2, the J gene TRBJ1-1; D is unresolved. Germline V CDR1 and CDR2: SGHTA, FQGNSA. The germline V and J ends were trimmed by 0 bases and 1 base, with 15 bases remaining between them. CDR3 length equals 17 residues. The CDR3 protein is CASSLAHTPIQNTEAFF. The DNA of the CDR3 is TGTGCCAGCAGCTTAGCGCACACCCCCATCCAGAACACTGAAGCTTTCTTT.

V and J are TRBV29-1 and TRBJ1-1, with D possibly TRBD1 on 5 matching bases. Germline V gene sequence: CDR1 SQVTM, CDR2 ANQGSEA. The V end lost 7 bases, the J end lost 6 bases, and 15 bases lay between the germline ends. There are 12 residues in the CDR3. CDR3 nucleotide sequence: TGCAGCGCGGGACTCCAAGGCGCTGAAGCTTTCTTT. Translation gives CSAGLQGAEAFF.

The rearrangement links TRBV7-2 to TRBJ2-2; TRBD1 is a possible D gene (5 bases). The CDR3 covers 15 residues. The V gene lost 0 bases and the J gene lost 8 bases, with 13 bases spanning the gap. Germline CDR1 is SGHTA and CDR2 is FQGNSA. The CDR3 reads CASSLASRVLGELFF. In nucleotides, the CDR3 is TGTGCCAGCAGCTTAGCAAGCAGGGTGTTGGGGGAGCTGTTTTTT.

The V and J genes are TRBV5-1 and TRBJ1-5; TRBD1 matches at 8 bases. V dropped 4 bases and J dropped 7; count of bases not matched to a gene: 7. CDR3 length equals 14 residues. Germline CDR1 and CDR2: SGHRS and YFSETQ. CDR3 sequence (DNA): TGCGCCAGCAGCACAGGGGGAGGATACCAGCCCCAGCATTTT. Its translation is CASSTGGGYQPQHF.

The chain combines TRBV5-1 with TRBJ2-3; 7 nucleotides match TRBD1. The J segment lost 0 bases and the V segment lost 4 bases, leaving 8 bases of the junction unmatched. The germline gives CDR1 SGHRS, CDR2 YFSETQ. The CDR3 is 16 amino acids. The CDR3 region is CASSPSRQGSTDTQYF. The CDR3 bases are TGCGCCAGCAGCCCCAGTCGACAGGGCAGCACAGATACGCAGTATTTT.